These T cell receptor beta chains were read from a single sample in a study of cytomegalovirus exposure and HLA in healthy donors. The assay was immunoSEQ multiplex PCR, and TCRdb's table has in-frame clones only and misses some. The sample records some 250,000 clones, around 90% being singletons. The material sequenced was PBMCs. These receptor sequences come from a woman under 30 in good health and CMV-seronegative. The CDR3 runs from the conserved cysteine through the conserved F or W. The D gene is left open where the match is weak.

>TRBV11-3|TRBJ2-2|.
CASRGGAGTGELFF
>TRBV6-6|TRBJ2-1|.
CASSGGESPYNEQFF
>TRBV7-9|TRBJ2-1|.
CASSNPGLGYNEQFF
>TRBV6-1|TRBJ1-1|.
CASSERAGDTEAFF
>TRBV28|TRBJ1-5|TRBD1
CASSAGTGNQPQHF
>TRBV14|TRBJ2-2|.
CASSQDRSYTGELFF
>TRBV19|TRBJ2-5|TRBD1
CASSTLPGQPIQETQYF
>TRBV5-4|TRBJ2-7|TRBD1
CASSPTDRGFAYEQYF
>TRBV30|TRBJ1-5|.
CAWSVGQGGNQPQHF
>TRBV5-4|TRBJ2-7|.
CASSPNRGEQYF
>TRBV6-6|TRBJ1-5|.
CASSYSTEANQPQHF
>TRBV2|TRBJ2-5|TRBD2
CASTELAGGQETQYF
>TRBV2|TRBJ2-2|TRBD2
CASRRTSGAAGELFF
>TRBV7-9|TRBJ2-3|TRBD2
CASSPDQRGDTQYF
>TRBV4-1|TRBJ1-5|.
CASSQEKGSNQPQHF
>TRBV2|TRBJ2-6|.
CASSDPSLQGSGANVLTF
>TRBV9|TRBJ1-1|TRBD1
CASSPRQGAFTEAFF
>TRBV10-2|TRBJ2-5|TRBD2
CASSETSGGIRETQYF
>TRBV6-6|TRBJ2-1|TRBD2
CASSYGLAESYNEQFF
>TRBV6-5|TRBJ2-5|TRBD2
CASSLAGVYQETQYF
>TRBV15|TRBJ2-1|TRBD2
CATVSGAGFDEQFF
>TRBV6-6|TRBJ1-4|.
CASSIQVTNEKLFF